The 18 T cell receptor beta chains below all came from one sample that was sequenced in a study of blood T cell dynamics during melanoma immunotherapy. Generated by immunoSEQ multiplex PCR, the TCRdb table keeps only in-frame clones and is missing some. The repertoire consists of 8,500 to 14,000 clones, with roughly 87% occurring once and the leading ten covering approximately 25%. Time point described: week 3, after first cycle of checkpoint inhibitor. Material: blood, obtained from a patient treated with checkpoint blockade. Receptors originate from a human donor with melanoma.

In the case of this clone: Additional DNA sequences in this sample encode the identical CDR3. The genes are TRBV7-9 and TRBJ2-7; 8 nucleotides match TRBD2. Losses at the gene ends were 4 bases for V and 7 bases for J; bases not matched to a gene: 15. Per germline, CDR1 SEHNR and CDR2 FQNEAQ (reference sequence). The CDR3 runs 16 residues. The CDR3 bases are TGTGCCAGCAGCTCCCCCGGGGGGGCCCCAAGGGGAGAGCAGTACTTC. It yields the protein CASSSPGGAPRGEQYF.

The rearrangement joins TRBV7-3 to TRBJ2-1; D not resolved. This CDR3 region has 12 residues. Germline values: CDR1 SGHTA, CDR2 FQGTGA. The V end was cut by 4 bases, the J end by 8 bases, with 9 bases between. CDR3 coding DNA: TGTGCCAGCAGCTCCCCCCCTTATGAGCAGTTCTTC. Translation gives CASSSPPYEQFF.

The sample holds one count of this clone. V gene TRBV5-1 combines with J gene TRBJ1-1; the D gene is possibly TRBD1 (5 bases). Germline V gene lookup returns CDR1 SGHRS and CDR2 YFSETQ. V was clipped by 0 bases and J by 1 base, with 7 bases between them. The CDR3 totals 14 residues. This CDR3 is CASSLAGGNTEAFF. The CDR3 coding sequence is TGCGCCAGCAGCTTGGCCGGGGGGAACACTGAAGCTTTCTTT.

The CDR3 region is CASSFRVFADTQYF. The CDR3 bases are TGTGCCAGCAGTTTTCGGGTTTTTGCAGATACGCAGTATTTT. The chain links TRBV27 to TRBJ2-3; D uncertain. The germline CDR1 and CDR2 sequences are MNHEY and SMNVEV (reference sequence). V shed 3 bases and J shed 4 bases, with 11 bases lying between them. The CDR3 has 14 amino acids.

This chain connects TRBV29-1 to TRBJ2-3; D is unresolved. The CDR3 contains 10 residues. V was cut by 8 bases and J by 6 bases, with 9 bases left in between. CDR1 is SQVTM, CDR2 ANQGSEA, per germline. In DNA, the CDR3 is TGCAGCTCATGGGCGGATACGCAGTATTTT. This codes for CSSWADTQYF.

This clone was recorded a few times. The rearrangement uses TRBV6-1 and TRBJ1-4; no clear D. CDR3 length equals 15 residues. Germline CDR1 and CDR2: MNHNS and SASEGT. V was trimmed by 6 bases and J by 0 bases, leaving 11 bases between them. As DNA, the CDR3 is TGTGCCAGCAGCCCCGGGCCTGCAACTAATGAAAAACTGTTTTTT. It is translated as CASSPGPATNEKLFF.

J is TRBJ2-7 and V is TRBV27; TRBD2 aligns across 10 bases. The CDR3 totals 15 residues. Germline CDR1 is MNHEY and CDR2 is SMNVEV (reference sequence). Unmatched junction bases numbered 6, after V lost 3 bases and J lost 4 bases. CDR3 loop: CASSFSGRALYEQYF. The CDR3 nucleotides are TGTGCCAGCAGTTTCAGCGGGAGGGCCTTATACGAGCAGTACTTC.

This chain uses TRBV4-1 with TRBJ2-5; D gene uncertain. From germline, CDR1 is MGHRA and CDR2 YSYEKL. V dropped 4 bases and J dropped 1 base, with 10 bases sitting between them. This CDR3 has 14 residues. CDR3 sequence (DNA): TGCGCCAGCAGCCTCCGGACCACCCAAGAGACCCAGTACTTC. It encodes CASSLRTTQETQYF.

This clone appeared a single time. This CDR3 fails to terminate in the conserved phenylalanine or tryptophan, so it likely reflects a read error. J is TRBJ1-2 and V is TRBV15, with a tentative D call TRBD1 (5 bases). V shed 4 bases and J shed 4 bases, with 16 bases lying between them. The V gene's germline CDR1 is LNHNV and CDR2 YYDKDF (reference sequence). This CDR3 is 15 amino acids long. CDR3 sequence (DNA): TGTGCCACCAGCACCCGGACCGGGGGATCCTATGGCTACACCCTC. Translated: CATSTRTGGSYGYTL.

The chain employs TRBV10-2 and TRBJ2-7, with 7 bases that match TRBD1. The trim removed 11 bases at V and 3 bases at J, leaving 4 bases unmatched. Germline V gene lookup returns CDR1 WSHSY and CDR2 SAAADI. The CDR3 extends over 11 amino acids. CDR3 DNA sequence: TGCGCCGCCCGGACAGGCTACGAGCAGTACTTC. Residues: CAARTGYEQYF.

This chain connects TRBV4-2 to TRBJ1-3; D perhaps matches TRBD1 (6 bases). This CDR3 contains 14 residues. Deletions cut 0 bases from V and 4 bases from J, with 7 bases between. Germline assignment: CDR1 LGHNA and CDR2 YNFKEQ. The CDR3 DNA follows: TGTGCCAGCAGCCAAGAGACAGGAGGAAACACCATATATTTT. It translates to CASSQETGGNTIYF.

V is TRBV27 and J is TRBJ2-2; D possibly corresponds to TRBD1 (5 bases). V lost 3 bases and J lost 8, with 13 bases in between. CDR1 is MNHEY and CDR2 is SMNVEV in the germline V gene (reference sequence). This CDR3 is built from 14 residues. CDR3 bases: TGTGCCAGCAGTTTTGTCCAGGGAACAGGGGAGCTGTTTTTT. Encoded protein: CASSFVQGTGELFF.

The rearrangement uses TRBV7-9 and TRBJ2-3; TRBD2 matches 11 bases. CDR1 SEHNR and CDR2 FQNEAQ come from the germline V gene (reference sequence). V lost 5 bases and J lost 2; bases outside the gene matches: 3. The CDR3 length is 15 residues. In DNA form, the CDR3 reads TGTGCCAGCAGCACACTAGCGGGAGCCACAGATACGCAGTATTTT. As protein: CASSTLAGATDTQYF.

The rearrangement joins TRBV6-1 to TRBJ2-5, with D possibly matching TRBD2 (5 bases). Germline V lookup: CDR1 MNHNS, CDR2 SASEGT. The CDR3 is made up of 13 amino acids. V was trimmed by 7 bases and J by 7 bases, leaving 16 bases between them. CDR3 loop: CASTPGVRGTQYF. The DNA of the CDR3 is TGTGCCAGCACCCCCGGGGTGAGAGGGACCCAGTACTTC.

The chain recombines TRBV19 with TRBJ2-2; D is unresolved. The V and J ends lost 7 bases and 0 bases respectively, with 12 bases between them. Germline CDR1 is LNHDA and CDR2 is SQIVND (reference sequence). The CDR3 loop spans 15 amino acids. This CDR3 is CASNPPGSNTGELFF. CDR3 bases: TGTGCCAGTAACCCCCCGGGTTCGAACACCGGGGAGCTGTTTTTT.

The chain recombines TRBV9 with TRBJ2-7; D is perhaps TRBD1 or TRBD2 (6 bases each). The germline V gene encodes CDR1 SGDLS and CDR2 YYNGEE. CDR3 length: 15 residues. V lost 2 bases and J 2 bases, leaving 14 bases between the germline ends. CDR3 protein: CASSVPGAGAYEQYF. CDR3 DNA sequence: TGTGCCAGCAGCGTCCCGGGGGCGGGTGCCTACGAGCAGTACTTC.

V usage is TRBV27 and J usage is TRBJ2-1; 7 bases agree with TRBD1. The CDR3 loop spans 15 amino acids. With V trimmed by 3 bases and J by 5 bases, 7 bases remained unmatched. CDR1 MNHEY and CDR2 SMNVEV come from the germline V gene (reference sequence). CDR3 DNA: TGTGCCAGCAGTTTGTGGCAGGGGGTCCACAATGAGCAGTTCTTC. It encodes CASSLWQGVHNEQFF.

This clone was recorded once. The chain combines TRBV11-2 with TRBJ2-3, with TRBD2 matching over 11 bases. With V trimmed by 3 bases and J by 4 bases, 6 bases remained unmatched. The length of the CDR3 is 16 residues. Germline assignment: CDR1 SGHAT and CDR2 FQNNGV. CDR3 sequence: CASSFLLAGAADTQYF. In nucleotides, the CDR3 is TGTGCCAGCAGCTTCCTACTAGCGGGAGCGGCAGATACGCAGTATTTT.